The sequence of this T cell receptor beta chain was determined in a study of T cell responses to AZD1222 COVID-19 vaccine. Regarding the study as a whole: Only six AZD1222 recipients tested seropositive at baseline. Once two AZD1222 doses were given, Spike-specific TCR breadth and depth went up.

About this clone itself: Antigen specificity is unknown.

The repertoire was sequenced with immunoSEQ multiplex PCR; TCRdb's copy has only in-frame clones and lacks some. The data show about 150,000 clones, 91% seen once. The germline V gene has CDR1 MNHNS and CDR2 SASEGT. V lost 2 bases and J lost 4; bases outside the gene matches: 11. The CDR3 spans 16 residues. This sequence originates from an adult in good health. Sequences were derived from peripheral blood, sampled on day 0 of AZD1222 vaccination. This chain uses TRBV6-1 with TRBJ2-7; 7 positions agree with TRBD2. CDR3 coding DNA: TGTGCCAGCAGTGAAAATCGTCTAGCGGTGGGGTACGAGCAGTACTTC. As protein: CASSENRLAVGYEQYF.